These 17 T cell receptor beta chains were all obtained from the same sample, sequenced in a study of T cell changes during pregnancy in multiple sclerosis. Produced via immunoSEQ multiplex PCR; TCRdb's table is partial and in-frame only. The repertoire has some 70,000 clones, 80% to 95% of them found once; the top ten carry 3.7%. Sequenced material: peripheral blood, taken after pregnancy. The receptors here all came from a female donor in good health, enrolled as a control in a pregnancy study.

CDR3 amino acids: CASRRLGGTEAFF. CDR3 DNA: TGTGCCAGCAGGCGTCTGGGGGGCACTGAAGCTTTCTTT. The chain recombines TRBV28 with TRBJ1-1, with TRBD1 as a possible D gene (5 bases). CDR3 size: 13 residues. From germline, CDR1 is MDHEN and CDR2 SYDVKM. V was trimmed by 6 bases and J by 4 bases, leaving 12 bases between them.

The rearrangement joins TRBV5-1 to TRBJ1-3, with 9 bases matching TRBD1. The CDR3 length is 17 residues. Germline V gene lookup returns CDR1 SGHRS and CDR2 YFSETQ. Trimming removed 4 bases from V and 0 bases from J; junction bases left unmatched: 8. CDR3 residues: CASSGGTGLSSGNTIYF. The CDR3 DNA reads TGCGCCAGCAGCGGGGGGACAGGGTTGAGCTCTGGAAACACCATATATTTT.

The J gene is TRBJ1-4, the V gene TRBV5-5; D is undetermined. V lost 4 bases, J lost 3 bases, and 13 bases lay in between. The CDR3 sequence is 15 residues long. Germline values: CDR1 SGHKS, CDR2 YYEKEE (reference sequence). CDR3 loop: CASSPPVSANEKLFF. The CDR3, as DNA: TGTGCCAGCAGCCCACCGGTGAGCGCTAATGAAAAACTGTTTTTT.

This chain joins TRBV9 and TRBJ2-1, with a possible D match to TRBD2 (5 bases). CDR1 and CDR2 (germline): SGDLS, YYNGEE. The germline V and J ends were trimmed by 6 bases and 0 bases, with 13 bases remaining between them. This CDR3 spans 15 amino acids. The CDR3 DNA follows: TGTGCCAGCAATGAGGGCGGTAACTCCTACAATGAGCAGTTCTTC. Its translation is CASNEGGNSYNEQFF.

This sequence joins TRBV7-6 and TRBJ2-3; 9 bases are a match to TRBD2. The V gene end was trimmed by 0 bases and the J gene end by 4 bases; junction bases not matched to a gene: 5. The CDR3 has 16 residues. The germline gives CDR1 SGHVS, CDR2 FNYEAQ. CDR3 protein: CASSLALRGGADTQYF. CDR3 sequence (DNA): TGTGCCAGCAGCTTAGCATTACGCGGGGGGGCAGATACGCAGTATTTT.

This clone was counted many times. The gene calls are TRBV6-4 and TRBJ2-2; the D gene is possibly TRBD1 (5 bases). Trimming left V 4 bases short and J 3 bases short, with 12 bases between. The CDR3 totals 15 residues. Germline loops: CDR1 MRHNA, CDR2 SNTAGT. This CDR3 is CASSANQGYTGELFF. The CDR3 DNA reads as TGTGCCAGCAGTGCGAACCAGGGATACACCGGGGAGCTGTTTTTT.

CDR3 DNA sequence: TGTGCCAGCAGCCCGGACTCGGAGACCCAGTACTTC. Its translation: CASSPDSETQYF. This chain connects TRBV5-4 to TRBJ2-5, with D possibly matching TRBD2 (5 bases). The CDR3 totals 12 residues. Germline CDR1 and CDR2: SGHNT and YYREEE (reference sequence). The V and J ends lost 4 bases and 5 bases respectively, with 9 bases between them.

This clone was found once. The chain carries TRBV5-4 and TRBJ1-2; TRBD1 aligns across 7 bases. Germline V gene data show CDR1 as SGHNT and CDR2 as YYREEE (reference sequence). The CDR3 is 14 amino acids. V lost 2 bases, J lost 8 bases, and 9 bases stayed unmatched. The CDR3 region is CASSFDRDFWGYTF. DNA for the CDR3: TGTGCCAGCAGCTTTGACAGGGATTTTTGGGGCTACACCTTC.

V gene TRBV19 combines with J gene TRBJ2-5; 7 bases line up with TRBD1. The CDR3 has 16 amino acids. Germline V lookup: CDR1 LNHDA, CDR2 SQIVND (reference sequence). V was pared by 4 bases and J by 2 bases, with 10 bases of the junction left unmatched. CDR3 DNA sequence: TGTGCCAGTAGTAACCCCTCGGGACAGACACAAGAGACCCAGTACTTC. Translated, it gives CASSNPSGQTQETQYF. Drawing the rest from reference TRBV19 and TRBJ2-5, the complete variable domain is DGGITQSPKYLFRKEGQNVTLSCEQNLNHDAMYWYRQDPGQGLRLIYYSQIVNDFQKGDIAEGYSVSREKKESFPLTVTSAQKNPTAFYLCASSNPSGQTQETQYFGPGTRLLVL.

This CDR3 reads CASSLDPDSYGYTF. The CDR3, as DNA: TGTGCCAGCAGCTTGGATCCAGACTCCTATGGCTACACCTTC. The genes are TRBV5-6 and TRBJ1-2, with no clear D. The length of the CDR3 is 14 residues. The V gene's germline CDR1 is SGHDT and CDR2 YYEEEE. Trimming pared 0 bases from V and 4 bases from J, leaving 10 bases between.

The CDR3 bases are TGTGCCAGCAGCTTAGGACGGGGGGGGAATGAAAAACTGTTTTTT. Protein: CASSLGRGGNEKLFF. The chain combines TRBV7-7 with TRBJ1-4; TRBD1 is a possible D gene (5 bases). CDR3 length: 15 residues. CDR1 and CDR2 (germline): SSHAT, FNYEAQ (reference sequence). V was pared by 1 base and J by 5 bases, with 11 bases between.

This chain links TRBV7-2 with TRBJ2-2, with 7 bases lining up with TRBD1. The CDR3 is made up of 15 amino acids. Trimming removed 6 bases from V and 0 bases from J; junction bases left unmatched: 4. The germline V gene encodes CDR1 SGHTA and CDR2 FQGNSA. In DNA form, the CDR3 reads TGTGCCAGCAGAGCCGGGACAGCGAACACCGGGGAGCTGTTTTTT. Encoded protein: CASRAGTANTGELFF.

As to this clone: The junction departs from germline at one end; a sequencing error may be responsible. The chain is built from TRBV2 and TRBJ1-1; D unresolved. CDR3 length equals 16 residues. Germline V gives CDR1 SNHLY, CDR2 FYNNEI. CDR3 nucleotide sequence: TGTGCCAGCAGACCGGCGGTTAGCGGGGTGAAAACTGAAGCTTTCTTT. Its protein is CASRPAVSGVKTEAFF.

This chain uses TRBV28 with TRBJ2-5; TRBD2 matches 14 bases. V was clipped by 7 bases and J by 1 base; unmatched bases: 17. This CDR3 has 20 amino acids. Germline loops: CDR1 MDHEN, CDR2 SYDVKM. The CDR3 sequence is CASNYPSGTSGSQLQETQYF. The DNA of the CDR3 is TGTGCCAGCAATTACCCCTCTGGGACTAGCGGGAGTCAGCTCCAAGAGACCCAGTACTTC.

The chain employs TRBV13 and TRBJ1-1; D remains unclear. This CDR3 is built from 13 residues. The germline V gene has CDR1 PRHDT and CDR2 FYEKMQ (reference sequence). The ends were cut back, 1 base at V and 3 bases at J, with 6 bases in the middle. The CDR3 DNA reads TGTGCCAGCAGCTTAGAGTCGGACACTGAAGCTTTCTTT. This codes for CASSLESDTEAFF.

This clone has more than one count but fewer than ten. This chain links TRBV2 with TRBJ1-5; D not resolved. There are 14 residues in the CDR3. V lost 4 bases and J 3 bases, leaving 10 bases between the germline ends. Germline lookup yields CDR1 SNHLY and CDR2 FYNNEI. The CDR3 loop reads CASSALSSNQPQHF. In nucleotides, the CDR3 is TGTGCCAGCAGTGCGTTGAGTTCCAATCAGCCCCAGCATTTT.

The chain combines TRBV18 with TRBJ1-4; D is possibly TRBD1 (6 bases). Germline CDR1 KGHSH, CDR2 LQKENI. Trimming shortened V by 3 bases and J by 2 bases, and 13 bases separated the two germline ends. The CDR3 extends over 16 amino acids. CDR3: CASSPTGGATNEKLFF. The CDR3 DNA reads TGTGCCAGCTCACCGACTGGGGGGGCGACTAATGAAAAACTGTTTTTT.